The 8 T cell receptor beta chains in this list originate from one sample, sequenced in a study of blood T cell repertoires in COVID-19. Profiled with immunoSEQ multiplex PCR; TCRdb holds only in-frame clones, not every one. Here the sample spans 270,000 or so clones, roughly 85% being singletons. Material for sequencing was peripheral blood. These receptors were collected from a woman aged 18-29 years with acute or convalescent COVID-19.

This chain links TRBV7-8 with TRBJ2-3; D uncertain. Germline V lookup: CDR1 SGHVS, CDR2 FQNEAQ. V shed 5 bases and J shed 2 bases, with 14 bases lying between them. The CDR3 has 15 amino acids. The CDR3 DNA reads as TGTGCCAGCAGCCCTAATTGGCGGAACACAGATACGCAGTATTTT. Translating it yields CASSPNWRNTDTQYF.

In this sample, this clone turned up once. The chain joins TRBV27 to TRBJ2-2, with D possibly TRBD2 on 5 matching bases. Between the trimmed V and J ends, which lost 3 bases and 7 bases, there was a span of 12 bases. The CDR3 has 14 amino acids. The germline V gene has CDR1 MNHEY and CDR2 SMNVEV (reference sequence). The CDR3 reads CASSFISGDGELFF. For the CDR3, the DNA is TGTGCCAGCAGTTTTATATCCGGGGACGGGGAGCTGTTTTTT.

The gene calls are TRBV2 and TRBJ1-1; D is possibly TRBD1 (6 bases). CDR3 length equals 16 residues. V lost 4 bases and J 0 bases, leaving 15 bases between the germline ends. Per the germline V gene, CDR1 is SNHLY and CDR2 is FYNNEI. The CDR3 region is CASSVGRGWVNTEAFF. CDR3 in DNA: TGTGCCAGCAGTGTGGGCAGGGGATGGGTGAACACTGAAGCTTTCTTT.

This sequence joins TRBV28 and TRBJ2-3, with 7 bases matching TRBD2. The CDR3 has 14 amino acids. The germline V gene has CDR1 MDHEN and CDR2 SYDVKM. V lost 2 bases and J lost 1; bases outside the gene matches: 0. CDR3 region: CASSLLAGTDTQYF. The CDR3 DNA reads as TGTGCCAGCAGTTTACTAGCGGGCACAGATACGCAGTATTTT.

Comment on this clone: Additional DNA sequences in this sample encode the identical CDR3. This sequence joins TRBV10-3 and TRBJ2-7, with 8 bases identical to TRBD1. The V segment lost 6 bases and the J segment 0 bases; nucleotides outside the gene matches: 1. CDR1 ENHRY and CDR2 SYGVKD come from the germline V gene. CDR3 size: 13 residues. This CDR3 reads CAIRDRGSYEQYF. The CDR3 DNA follows: TGTGCCATCAGAGACAGGGGCTCCTACGAGCAGTACTTC.

The V call is TRBV28, the J call TRBJ1-1, with TRBD1 identical over 8 bases. The length of the CDR3 is 13 residues. V lost 2 bases to trimming and J lost 11 bases; unmatched junction nucleotides: 7. Germline V gene data show CDR1 as MDHEN and CDR2 as SYDVKM. This chain's CDR3 is CASSLDRGVEAFF. DNA of the CDR3: TGTGCCAGCAGTTTAGACAGGGGCGTGGAGGCTTTCTTT. The variable domain in full, with the rest retrieved from reference TRBV28 and TRBJ1-1, is DVKVTQSSRYLVKRTGEKVFLECVQDMDHENMFWYRQDPGLGLRLIYFSYDVKMKEKGDIPEGYSVSREKKERFSLILESASTNQTSMYLCASSLDRGVEAFFGQGTRLTVV.

This clone was picked up many times. The chain uses TRBV18 and TRBJ2-7; TRBD2 matches 7 bases. Germline lookup yields CDR1 KGHSH and CDR2 LQKENI. The CDR3 is 16 residues long. J gave up 5 bases and V 3 bases, and 13 bases lay outside the gene matches. CDR3 nucleotide sequence: TGTGCCAGCTCACCTACGTCTAGCGGAGGAGGGAACGAGCAGTACTTC. It specifies CASSPTSSGGGNEQYF.

This chain links TRBV27 with TRBJ1-2, with D perhaps matching TRBD1 (5 bases). Germline V gene data show CDR1 as MNHEY and CDR2 as SMNVEV (reference sequence). This CDR3 has 17 amino acids. The V gene lost 6 bases and the J gene lost 4 bases, with 24 bases spanning the gap. The CDR3 nucleotides read TGTGCCAGCAGCCTCCCCCCGGGTGGGGCACCCTCCTATGGCTACACCTTC. It codes for CASSLPPGGAPSYGYTF.